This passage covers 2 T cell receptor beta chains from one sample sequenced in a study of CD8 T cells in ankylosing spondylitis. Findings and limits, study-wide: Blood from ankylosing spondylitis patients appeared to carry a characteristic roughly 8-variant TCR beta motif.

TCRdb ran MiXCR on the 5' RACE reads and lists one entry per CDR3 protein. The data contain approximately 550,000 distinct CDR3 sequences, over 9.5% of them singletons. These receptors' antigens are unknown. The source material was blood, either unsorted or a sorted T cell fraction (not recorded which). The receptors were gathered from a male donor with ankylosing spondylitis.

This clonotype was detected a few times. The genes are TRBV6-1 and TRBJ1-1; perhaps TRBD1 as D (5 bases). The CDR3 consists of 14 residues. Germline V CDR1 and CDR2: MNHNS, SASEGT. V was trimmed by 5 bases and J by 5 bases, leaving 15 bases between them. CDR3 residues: CASSQSGSGTEAFF. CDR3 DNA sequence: TGTGCCAGCAGTCAATCAGGGTCGGGGACTGAAGCTTTCTTT.

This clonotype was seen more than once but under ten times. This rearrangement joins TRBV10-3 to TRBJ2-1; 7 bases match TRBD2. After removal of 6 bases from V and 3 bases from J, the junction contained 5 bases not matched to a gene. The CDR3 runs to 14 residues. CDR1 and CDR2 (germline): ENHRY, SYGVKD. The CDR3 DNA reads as TGTGCCATCAGCCTCACTAGCGACTACAATGAGCAGTTCTTC. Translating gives CAISLTSDYNEQFF.